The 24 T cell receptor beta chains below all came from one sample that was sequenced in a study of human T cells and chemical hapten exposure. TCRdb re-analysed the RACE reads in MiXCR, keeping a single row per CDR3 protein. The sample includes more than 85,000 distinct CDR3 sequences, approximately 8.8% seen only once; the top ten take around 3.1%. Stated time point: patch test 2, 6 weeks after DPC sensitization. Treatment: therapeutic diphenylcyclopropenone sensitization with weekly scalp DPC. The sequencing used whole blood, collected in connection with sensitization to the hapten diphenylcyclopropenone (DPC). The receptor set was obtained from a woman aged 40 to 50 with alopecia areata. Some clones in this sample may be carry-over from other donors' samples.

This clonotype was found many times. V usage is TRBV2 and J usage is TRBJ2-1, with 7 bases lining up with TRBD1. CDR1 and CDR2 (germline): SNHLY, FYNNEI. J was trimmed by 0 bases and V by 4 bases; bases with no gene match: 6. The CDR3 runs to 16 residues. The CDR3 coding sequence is TGTGCCAGCAGTGGGGGACAGCTGAGCTCCTACAATGAGCAGTTCTTC. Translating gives CASSGGQLSSYNEQFF.

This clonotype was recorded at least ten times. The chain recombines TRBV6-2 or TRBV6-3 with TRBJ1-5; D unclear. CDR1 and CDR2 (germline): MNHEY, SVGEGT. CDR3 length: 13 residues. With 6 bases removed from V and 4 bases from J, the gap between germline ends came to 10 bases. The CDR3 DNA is TGTGCCAGCAGCAGACAATCGAATCAGCCCCAGCATTTT. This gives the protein CASSRQSNQPQHF.

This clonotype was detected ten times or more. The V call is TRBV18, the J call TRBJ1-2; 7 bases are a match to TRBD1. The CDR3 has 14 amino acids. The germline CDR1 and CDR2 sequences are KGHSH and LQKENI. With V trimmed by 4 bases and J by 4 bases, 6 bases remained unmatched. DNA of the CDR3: TGTGCCAGCTCACAGGGGACAGCTGCCTATGGCTACACCTTC. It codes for CASSQGTAAYGYTF.

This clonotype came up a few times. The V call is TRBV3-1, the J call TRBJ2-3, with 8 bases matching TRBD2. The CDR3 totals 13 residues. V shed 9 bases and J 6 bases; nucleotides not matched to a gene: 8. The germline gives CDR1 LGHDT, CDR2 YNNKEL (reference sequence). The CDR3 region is CASSPTSADTQYF. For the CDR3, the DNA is TGTGCCAGTTCCCCGACTAGCGCGGATACGCAGTATTTT.

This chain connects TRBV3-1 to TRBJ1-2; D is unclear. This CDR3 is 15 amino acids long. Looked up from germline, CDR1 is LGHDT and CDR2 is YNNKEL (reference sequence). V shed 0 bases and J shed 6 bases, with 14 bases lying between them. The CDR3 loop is CASSQDRILSHGYTF. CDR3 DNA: TGTGCCAGCAGCCAAGATCGCATCCTAAGTCATGGCTACACCTTC. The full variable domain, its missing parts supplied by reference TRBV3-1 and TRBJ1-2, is DTAVSQTPKYLVTQMGNDKSIKCEQNLGHDTMYWYKQDSKKFLKIMFSYNNKELIINETVPNRFSPKSPDKAHLNLHINSLELGDSAVYFCASSQDRILSHGYTFGSGTRLTVV.

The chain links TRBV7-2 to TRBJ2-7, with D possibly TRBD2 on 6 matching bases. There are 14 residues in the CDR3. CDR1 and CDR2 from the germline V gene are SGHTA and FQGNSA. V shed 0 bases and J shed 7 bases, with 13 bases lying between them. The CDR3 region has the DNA TGTGCCAGCAGCTTAGCGCGGGGACTCACGGAGCAGTACTTC. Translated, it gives CASSLARGLTEQYF. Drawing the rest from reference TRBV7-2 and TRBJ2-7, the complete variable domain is GAGVSQSPSNKVTEKGKDVELRCDPISGHTALYWYRQSLGQGLEFLIYFQGNSAPDKSGLPSDRFSAERTGGSVSTLTIQRTQQEDSAVYLCASSLARGLTEQYFGPGTRLTVT.

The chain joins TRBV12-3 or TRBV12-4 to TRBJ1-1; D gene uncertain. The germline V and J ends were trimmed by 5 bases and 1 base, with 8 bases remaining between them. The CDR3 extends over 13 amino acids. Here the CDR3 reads CASSQRRNTEAFF. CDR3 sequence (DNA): TGTGCCAGCAGTCAACGACGGAACACTGAAGCTTTCTTT.

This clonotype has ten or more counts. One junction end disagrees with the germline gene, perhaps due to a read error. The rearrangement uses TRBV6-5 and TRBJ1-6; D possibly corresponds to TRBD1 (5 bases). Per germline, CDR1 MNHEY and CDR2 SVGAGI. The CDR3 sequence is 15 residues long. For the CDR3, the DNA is TGTGCCAGCAGTTACTCGCAGGGTACCGCTTCACCCCTCCATTTT. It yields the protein CASSYSQGTASPLHF.

The CDR3 sequence: CASSAPSGELFF. Written as DNA, the CDR3 is TGTGCCAGCAGCGCACCATCCGGGGAGCTGTTTTTT. The V and J genes are TRBV7-9 and TRBJ2-2, with D hard to call. The V gene lost 5 bases and the J gene lost 6 bases, with 7 bases spanning the gap. CDR1 and CDR2 from the germline V gene are SEHNR and FQNEAQ (reference sequence). CDR3 length: 12 amino acids. The full variable domain, its missing parts supplied by reference TRBV7-9 and TRBJ2-2, is DTGVSQNPRHKITKRGQNVTFRCDPISEHNRLYWYRQTLGQGPEFLTYFQNEAQLEKSRLLSDRFSAERPKGSFSTLEIQRTEQGDSAMYLCASSAPSGELFFGEGSRLTVL.

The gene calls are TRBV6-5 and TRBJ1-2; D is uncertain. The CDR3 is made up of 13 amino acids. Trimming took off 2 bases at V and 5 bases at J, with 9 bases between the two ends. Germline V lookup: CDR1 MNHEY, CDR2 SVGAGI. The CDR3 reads CASSYTADYGYTF. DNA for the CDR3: TGTGCCAGCAGTTACACGGCAGATTATGGCTACACCTTC.

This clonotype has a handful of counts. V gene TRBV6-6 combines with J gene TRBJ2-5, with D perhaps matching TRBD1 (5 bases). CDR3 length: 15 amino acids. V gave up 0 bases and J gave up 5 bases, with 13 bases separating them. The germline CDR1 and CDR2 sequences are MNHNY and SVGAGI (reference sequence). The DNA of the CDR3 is TGTGCCAGCAGTTACTCGCTAGGGGCTGAGGAGACCCAGTACTTC. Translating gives CASSYSLGAEETQYF.

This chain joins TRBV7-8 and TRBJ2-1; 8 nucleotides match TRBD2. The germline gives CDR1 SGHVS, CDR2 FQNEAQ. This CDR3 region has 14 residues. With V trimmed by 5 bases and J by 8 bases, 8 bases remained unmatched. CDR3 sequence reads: CASSMPGGQDEQFF. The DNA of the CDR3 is TGTGCCAGCAGCATGCCGGGGGGGCAGGATGAGCAGTTCTTC. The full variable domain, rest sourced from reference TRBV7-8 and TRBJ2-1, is GAGVSQSPRYKVAKRGQDVALRCDPISGHVSLFWYQQALGQGPEFLTYFQNEAQLDKSGLPSDRFFAERPEGSVSTLKIQRTQQEDSAVYLCASSMPGGQDEQFFGPGTRLTVL.

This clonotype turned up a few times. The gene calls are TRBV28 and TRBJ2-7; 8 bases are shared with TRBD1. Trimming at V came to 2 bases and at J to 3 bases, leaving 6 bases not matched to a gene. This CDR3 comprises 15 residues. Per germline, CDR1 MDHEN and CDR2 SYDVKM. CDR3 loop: CASSLEDRVNYEQYF. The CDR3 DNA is TGTGCCAGCAGTTTAGAGGACAGGGTCAACTACGAGCAGTACTTC. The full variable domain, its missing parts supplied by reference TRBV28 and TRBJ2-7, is DVKVTQSSRYLVKRTGEKVFLECVQDMDHENMFWYRQDPGLGLRLIYFSYDVKMKEKGDIPEGYSVSREKKERFSLILESASTNQTSMYLCASSLEDRVNYEQYFGPGTRLTVT.

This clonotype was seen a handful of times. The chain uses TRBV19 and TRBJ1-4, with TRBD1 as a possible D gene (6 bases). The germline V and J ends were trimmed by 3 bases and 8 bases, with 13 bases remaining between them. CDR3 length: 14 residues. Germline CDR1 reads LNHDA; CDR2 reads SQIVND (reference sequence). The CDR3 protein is CASSIRGIREKLFF. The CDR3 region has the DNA TGTGCCAGTAGTATCAGGGGCATTCGGGAAAAACTGTTTTTT.

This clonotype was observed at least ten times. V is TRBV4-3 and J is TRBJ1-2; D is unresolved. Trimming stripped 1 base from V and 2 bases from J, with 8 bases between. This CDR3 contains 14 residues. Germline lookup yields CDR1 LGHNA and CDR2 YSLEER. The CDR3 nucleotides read TGCGCCAGCAGCCAAGGTACCAGCAACTATGGCTACACCTTC. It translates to CASSQGTSNYGYTF.

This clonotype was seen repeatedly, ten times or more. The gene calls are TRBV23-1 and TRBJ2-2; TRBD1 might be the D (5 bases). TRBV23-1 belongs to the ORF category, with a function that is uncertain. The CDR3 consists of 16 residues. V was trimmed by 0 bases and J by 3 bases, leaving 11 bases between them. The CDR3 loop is CASSQSAGKDTGELFF. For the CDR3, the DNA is TGCGCCAGCAGTCAATCGGCAGGGAAGGACACCGGGGAGCTGTTTTTT.

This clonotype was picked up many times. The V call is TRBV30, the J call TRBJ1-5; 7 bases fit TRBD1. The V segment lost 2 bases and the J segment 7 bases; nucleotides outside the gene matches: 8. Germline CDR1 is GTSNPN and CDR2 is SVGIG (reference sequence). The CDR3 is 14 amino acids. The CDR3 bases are TGTGCCTGGAGTATGACGACAGGGAGGCAGCCCCAGCATTTT. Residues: CAWSMTTGRQPQHF.

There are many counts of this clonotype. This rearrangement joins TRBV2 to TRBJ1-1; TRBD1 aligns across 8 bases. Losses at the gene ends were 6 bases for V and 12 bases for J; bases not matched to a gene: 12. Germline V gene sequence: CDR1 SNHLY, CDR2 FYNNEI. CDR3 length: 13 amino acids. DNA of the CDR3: TGTGCCAGCAGGGAATTACGGACAGGGAGTACTTTCTTT. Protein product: CASRELRTGSTFF. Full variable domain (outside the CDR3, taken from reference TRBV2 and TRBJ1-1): EPEVTQTPSHQVTQMGQEVILRCVPISNHLYFYWYRQILGQKVEFLVSFYNNEISEKSEIFDDQFSVERPDGSNFTLKIRSTKLEDSAMYFCASRELRTGSTFFGQGTRLTVV.

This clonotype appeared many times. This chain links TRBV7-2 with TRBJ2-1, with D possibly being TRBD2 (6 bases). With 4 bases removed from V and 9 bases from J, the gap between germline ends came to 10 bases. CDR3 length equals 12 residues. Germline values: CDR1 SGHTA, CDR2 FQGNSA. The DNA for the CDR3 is TGTGCCAGCAGCTCGGGACTCAGTGAGCAGTTCTTC. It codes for CASSSGLSEQFF.

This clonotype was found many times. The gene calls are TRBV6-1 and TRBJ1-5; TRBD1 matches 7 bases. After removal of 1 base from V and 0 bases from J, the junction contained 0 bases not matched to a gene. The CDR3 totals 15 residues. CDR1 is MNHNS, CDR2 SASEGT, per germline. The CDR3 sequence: CASSEGQGSNQPQHF. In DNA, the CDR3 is TGTGCCAGCAGTGAAGGACAGGGTAGCAATCAGCCCCAGCATTTT.

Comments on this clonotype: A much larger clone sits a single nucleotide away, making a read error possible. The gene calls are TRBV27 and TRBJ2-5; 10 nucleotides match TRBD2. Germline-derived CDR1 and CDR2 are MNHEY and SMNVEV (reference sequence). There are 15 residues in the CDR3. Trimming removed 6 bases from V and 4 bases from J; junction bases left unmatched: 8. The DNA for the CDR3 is TGTGCCAGCAGCGGATTGGCTAGCGGGGGAGAGACCCAGTACTTC. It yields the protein CASSGLASGGETQYF.

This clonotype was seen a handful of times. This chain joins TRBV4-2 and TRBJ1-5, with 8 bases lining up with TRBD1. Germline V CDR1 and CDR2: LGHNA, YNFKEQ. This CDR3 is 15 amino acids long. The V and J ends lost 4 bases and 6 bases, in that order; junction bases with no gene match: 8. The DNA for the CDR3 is TGTGCCAGCAGCCCAGGACAGGGTGATGTTCAGCCCCAGCATTTT. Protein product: CASSPGQGDVQPQHF.

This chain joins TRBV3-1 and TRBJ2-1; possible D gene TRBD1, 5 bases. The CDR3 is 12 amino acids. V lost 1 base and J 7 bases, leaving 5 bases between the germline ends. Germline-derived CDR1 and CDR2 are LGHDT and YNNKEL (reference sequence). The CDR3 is CASSQAGNEQFF. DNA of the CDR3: TGTGCCAGCAGCCAAGCAGGGAATGAGCAGTTCTTC.

CDR3 amino acids: CASSLGDQPQHF. The CDR3 DNA is TGTGCCAGCAGCTTAGGCGATCAGCCCCAGCATTTT. The chain links TRBV13 to TRBJ1-5; D not resolved. Looked up from germline, CDR1 is PRHDT and CDR2 is FYEKMQ (reference sequence). Trimming cost V 0 bases and J 5 bases, with 2 bases left between them. The length of the CDR3 is 12 residues.